This T cell receptor beta chain came from a study of blood T cell repertoires in COVID-19 (TCRdb year 2020). Notes on the research overall: The collaborator samples originated in the United States, Italy and Spain and spanned the acute and convalescent phases of COVID-19. Sample metadata almost always included a de-identified subject ID, COVID-19 status, age in years and sex. The dataset comprised deeply sampled blood TCRbeta repertoires from subjects exposed to, actively infected with, or recovered from COVID-19. The repertoires were released in a freely available public database meant as a resource for research on the immune response to SARS-CoV-2. Where available, HLA class I and class II types were taken from metadata supplied by the sample provider and were not determined by assay-based typing. The samples were drawn from two sources: the first 160 participants of the ongoing ImmuneRACE study, and 1,254 subjects contributed by 6 global collaborators. The material from the prospective study consisted of cDNA or gDNA derived from T cells, B-cell-depleted T cells, or PBMCs.

Note on this clone: Its antigen target is currently unknown. The input lacks base qualities; no much larger clone sits a single base away.

Each collaborating institution followed its own protocols to collect whole blood in K2EDTA tubes. For TCRbeta analysis, collaborator samples were shipped as frozen whole blood, as isolated PBMCs, or as DNA extracted from either sample type. The investigation overall reported the following: The amount of clinical and demographic metadata varied by source and participant and was provided uncurated.

The immunoSEQ Assay, a bias-controlled multiplex PCR, was used to amplify TCRbeta CDR3 regions from genomic DNA. The original methods were these. Nucleated cell counts per sample were estimated from amplification of reference gene primers within the assay. Sequence reads were collapsed and filtered to measure the absolute abundance of every unique TCRbeta CDR3 rearrangement. For each sample, productive Simpson clonality was calculated by taking the square root of Simpson's diversity index across productive rearrangements. As stored in TCRdb, this immuneACCESS dataset retains in-frame rearrangements with V and J assigned. A fraction of the clones does not appear; measured against another copy, unresolved V genes explain less than half of the discrepancy, and the remainder lacks a known reason. D and trimming come from the DNA, and the V and J calls and clone size come from that table. The sample contains about 75,000 clones, roughly 88% of them found a single time. About a fifth of the sample belongs to the ten largest clones.

From its cysteine to its phenylalanine, the CDR3 spans 15 amino acids. Only the CDR3 DNA is retained, 45 bases long and in frame from the first base. Reading the germline V gene gives CDR1 MNHEY and CDR2 SVGAGI. V and J lose 7 bases and 3 bases, and a span of 17 bases separates them. The sample taken for sequencing was peripheral blood. Here the chain combines TRBV6-5 and TRBJ2-3, with TRBD2 tentatively as D gene (6 bases match). The TCR originated in a woman aged 50 to 65 with acute or convalescent COVID-19. The CDR3 reads as follows: CASTENRRGTDTQYF. In nucleotide form, the sequence is TGTGCCAGCACCGAAAATAGGAGGGGAACAGATACGCAGTATTTT.